The following is a T cell receptor (beta chain) sequence with its context. Its specific antigen is unknown. Nothing much larger sits one base from this clone, and base qualities are not available. This sample is part of a study of blood T cell repertoires in COVID-19 (dated by TCRdb to 2020 to 2021). The study in broad terms: Samples covering the acute and convalescent phases of COVID-19 were provided by collaborators in the United States, Italy and Spain. The prospective study material was composed of cDNA or gDNA derived from T cells, B-cell-depleted T cells, or PBMCs. Subjects who had been exposed to COVID-19, were actively infected with it, or had recovered from it provided the deeply sampled blood TCRbeta repertoires that made up the dataset. The repertoires were released in a freely available public database meant as a resource for research on the immune response to SARS-CoV-2. Samples were obtained from the ongoing ImmuneRACE study (first 160 participants) and from about 1,300 subjects provided by 6 global collaborators. A de-identified subject ID, COVID-19 status, age in years and sex were almost always included in the sample metadata. Where available, HLA class I and class II types were obtained from metadata supplied by the sample provider rather than from assay-based typing.

The CDR3 sequence holds 14 residues, the cysteine and phenylalanine included. The DNA shown is the 42-base CDR3, in frame from base 1. The germline V gene provides CDR1 KGHDR and CDR2 SFDVKD. Trimming costs V 1 base and J 1 base, and their ends lie 3 bases apart. Collaborating institutions collected whole blood in K2EDTA tubes following their own protocols. For TCRbeta analysis, collaborators shipped samples as frozen whole blood, isolated PBMCs, or DNA extracted from either of those sample types. Beyond this particular receptor, the publication reports: The quantity of clinical and demographic metadata differed by source and by participant and was supplied without curation.

TCRbeta CDR3 regions were amplified from genomic DNA using the immunoSEQ Assay, a bias-controlled multiplex PCR. In the original analysis: The number of nucleated cells in each sample was estimated by amplification of reference gene primers within the assay. To quantify the absolute abundance of each unique TCRbeta CDR3 rearrangement, sequence reads were collapsed and filtered. Productive Simpson clonality was computed per sample as the square root of Simpson's diversity index over productive rearrangements. TCRdb took over this immuneACCESS table, retaining in-frame rearrangements with V and J assigned. Such tables are incomplete; in checked studies, under half of the missing clones stem from an unresolved V gene, and the remainder is unexplained. D and trimming were read from the DNA, whereas the V and J calls and clone size are those reported in that table. In this sample the table shows 95,000 to 150,000 clones, roughly 69% of which occur a single time. The ten largest account for over 2% of the sample.

The clonotype comes from a woman aged 65 to 85 with acute or convalescent COVID-19. The V and J segments used are TRBV24-1 and TRBJ2-2; no D gene can be assigned with confidence. The sequencing sample was made of peripheral blood. The DNA sequence reads TGTGCCACCAGTGATTTACAGAACACCGGGGAGCTGTTTTTT. This is translated as CATSDLQNTGELFF.